Below, 32 T cell receptor beta chains from the same sample are listed, as sequenced in a study of T cells in Graves' hyperthyroidism and ophthalmopathy. Researchers took RNA transcripts and amplified the TCR beta CDR3 regions from them. The HTBI set primed first-round TCR CDR3 RT-PCR. TCRdb reanalysed the multiplex PCR reads using MiXCR and keeps one entry per CDR3 protein. The table includes roughly 400,000 distinct CDR3 sequences, more than 12% detected once. Sequenced: blood. These receptor sequences come from a man in his forties or fifties with Graves' ophthalmopathy.

The chain is built from TRBV27 and TRBJ2-7; D is unclear. The CDR3 contains 11 residues. The germline gives CDR1 MNHEY, CDR2 SMNVEV (reference sequence). The V and J ends lost 5 bases and 7 bases respectively, with 9 bases between them. The CDR3: CASSDQVEQYF. DNA of the CDR3: TGTGCCAGCAGTGACCAGGTAGAGCAGTACTTC.

Ten or more counts support this clonotype. This chain connects TRBV14 to TRBJ1-1, with D possibly matching TRBD1 (6 bases). Germline assignment: CDR1 SGHDN and CDR2 FVKESK. This CDR3 has 14 residues. The ends were cut back, 4 bases at V and 5 bases at J, with 14 bases in the middle. The CDR3: CASSLLAGATEAFF. The CDR3, as DNA: TGTGCCAGCAGCCTTTTGGCGGGGGCTACTGAAGCTTTCTTT.

This clonotype was picked up many times. For the CDR3, the DNA is TGCGCCAGCAGCTTGGGGACTAGAAGCTACGAGCAGTACTTC. Its translation is CASSLGTRSYEQYF. The chain employs TRBV5-1 and TRBJ2-7; 7 nucleotides match TRBD2. Looked up from germline, CDR1 is SGHRS and CDR2 is YFSETQ. The ends lost 0 bases at V and 3 bases at J; junction bases unmatched: 3. The CDR3 covers 14 residues.

This rearrangement joins TRBV19 to TRBJ2-1, with D unresolved. Germline V gene lookup returns CDR1 LNHDA and CDR2 SQIVND (reference sequence). Trimming cost V 5 bases and J 2 bases, with 13 bases left between them. CDR3 size: 15 residues. This CDR3 reads CASSPRQVAYNEQFF. The CDR3 nucleotides read TGTGCCAGTAGTCCACGGCAGGTAGCCTACAATGAGCAGTTCTTC.

This clonotype was counted many times. This sequence joins TRBV5-1 and TRBJ2-3, with 13 bases that match TRBD2. This CDR3 spans 17 amino acids. The trim removed 0 bases at V and 7 bases at J, leaving 8 bases unmatched. Germline values: CDR1 SGHRS, CDR2 YFSETQ. In DNA form, the CDR3 reads TGCGCCAGCAGCTTGGAACTAGCGGGAGGGGGAGTGAATACGCAGTATTTT. Amino acid sequence: CASSLELAGGGVNTQYF.

In regard to this clonotype: A much bigger clone sits one base away, suggesting this may be a read error. This sequence joins TRBV10-3 and TRBJ2-5; D is unresolved. With 2 bases removed from V and 4 bases from J, the gap between germline ends came to 8 bases. This CDR3 comprises 13 residues. Germline V gives CDR1 ENHRY, CDR2 SYGVKD. The CDR3 spells CAISEVATETQYF. DNA for the CDR3: TGTGCCATCAGTGAGGTGGCAACAGAGACCCAGTACTTC.

Comment on this clonotype: A much larger clone differs by one base, so this may be a read error. The V gene is TRBV6-2 or TRBV6-3, the J gene TRBJ2-1, with no clear D. Germline CDR1 MNHEY, CDR2 SVGEGT. The CDR3 has 13 amino acids. The CDR3 is CASSPFQGNEQLF. The CDR3 coding sequence is TGTGCCAGCAGCCCATTCCAAGGCAATGAGCAGCTCTTC.

This clonotype was picked up a small number of times. The V gene is TRBV27, the J gene TRBJ2-2; D perhaps matches TRBD1 (5 bases). The V and J ends lost 10 bases and 0 bases respectively, with 15 bases between them. There are 15 residues in the CDR3. Germline CDR1 reads MNHEY; CDR2 reads SMNVEV (reference sequence). Written as DNA, the CDR3 is TGTGCCAATCCGCCAGGGCCCGCGAACACCGGGGAGCTGTTTTTT. Residues: CANPPGPANTGELFF.

The CDR3 nucleotides read TGTGCCAGCAGCTTAGGCTTGCGGCGCCTACAAGAGACCCAGTACTTC. This sequence encodes CASSLGLRRLQETQYF. The gene calls are TRBV7-9 and TRBJ2-5; D remains ambiguous. The CDR3 sequence is 16 residues long. V gave up 1 base and J gave up 2 bases, with 14 bases separating them. Germline V CDR1 and CDR2: SEHNR, FQNEAQ (reference sequence).

This clonotype was recorded at least ten times. The rearrangement joins TRBV20-1 to TRBJ2-7; tentatively, D is TRBD1 or TRBD2 (7 bases each). V lost 4 bases and J 4 bases, leaving 17 bases between the germline ends. This CDR3 comprises 14 residues. Germline values: CDR1 DFQATT, CDR2 SNEGSKA (reference sequence). This CDR3 reads CSAKRGQIPYEQYF. Written as DNA, the CDR3 is TGCAGTGCTAAGCGGGGACAGATACCGTACGAGCAGTACTTC.

This clonotype was counted ten times or more. The rearrangement joins TRBV29-1 to TRBJ2-3; unclear D gene. Per the germline V gene, CDR1 is SQVTM and CDR2 is ANQGSEA. Trimming removed 4 bases from V and 0 bases from J, with 8 bases in between. There are 13 residues in the CDR3. CDR3 nucleotide sequence: TGCAGCGTTGGCCAAACTAGCACAGATACGCAGTATTTT. Translating gives CSVGQTSTDTQYF.

This chain connects TRBV28 to TRBJ2-3, with a weak D call TRBD2 (6 bases). The V and J ends lost 5 bases and 3 bases respectively, with 15 bases between them. The germline CDR1 and CDR2 sequences are MDHEN and SYDVKM. CDR3 length: 15 residues. The CDR3 DNA sequence: TGTGCCAGCAGTGGGGCGGGACTCGAGACAGATACGCAGTATTTT. Translated, it gives CASSGAGLETDTQYF.

The V call is TRBV30, the J call TRBJ2-4, with TRBD2 as a possible D gene (5 bases). This CDR3 is built from 16 residues. Germline lookup yields CDR1 GTSNPN and CDR2 SVGIG (reference sequence). Trimming removed 2 bases from V and 1 base from J, with 15 bases in between. CDR3 DNA sequence: TGTGCCTGGAGTCCGGAGGCCCTGGGGGCCAAAAACATTCAGTACTTC. Its protein is CAWSPEALGAKNIQYF. Full variable domain (remainder filled in from reference TRBV30 and TRBJ2-4): SQTIHQWPATLVQPVGSPLSLECTVEGTSNPNLYWYRQAAGRGLQLLFYSVGIGQISSEVPQNLSASRPQDRQFILSSKKLLLSDSGFYLCAWSPEALGAKNIQYFGAGTRLSVL.

Of note for this clonotype: One junction end does not reproduce the germline sequence, and a read error may be involved. The rearrangement links TRBV3-1 to TRBJ1-2; 8 nucleotides agree with TRBD1. CDR3 length: 16 amino acids. The germline CDR1 and CDR2 sequences are LGHDT and YNNKEL (reference sequence). The chain's CDR3 is CAGSQAPGQGWYGYTF. Here the CDR3 DNA reads TGTGCCGGCAGCCAAGCCCCAGGACAGGGCTGGTATGGCTACACCTTC. Variable domain in full (rest from reference TRBV3-1 and TRBJ1-2): DTAVSQTPKYLVTQMGNDKSIKCEQNLGHDTMYWYKQDSKKFLKIMFSYNNKELIINETVPNRFSPKSPDKAHLNLHINSLELGDSAVYFCAGSQAPGQGWYGYTFGSGTRLTVV.

Ten or more counts support this clonotype. V is TRBV27 and J is TRBJ2-3; 7 nucleotides agree with TRBD2. The CDR3 spans 15 residues. Germline lookup yields CDR1 MNHEY and CDR2 SMNVEV (reference sequence). V lost 4 bases and J lost 2; bases outside the gene matches: 6. CDR3 nucleotides: TGTGCCAGCAGTTATGCGGGAGTGGTCACAGATACGCAGTATTTT. This gives the protein CASSYAGVVTDTQYF.

This clonotype occurred many times. This rearrangement joins TRBV20-1 to TRBJ2-7; 11 bases are a match to TRBD2. CDR1 is DFQATT and CDR2 is SNEGSKA in the germline V gene (reference sequence). The CDR3 sequence is 14 residues long. The CDR3 DNA is TGCAGCGCCCTACTAGCGGGAGCCTCCTACGAGCAGTACTTC. Amino acid sequence: CSALLAGASYEQYF.

The chain has TRBV10-1 and TRBJ2-7, with D possibly TRBD1 on 6 matching bases. Germline lookup yields CDR1 WNHNN and CDR2 SYGVQD (reference sequence). V lost 4 bases and J 6 bases, leaving 10 bases between the germline ends. This CDR3 has 12 residues. CDR3 nucleotides: TGCGCCAGCAGTGCTGGGACAACCGAGCAGTACTTC. This codes for CASSAGTTEQYF.

The V gene is TRBV5-4, the J gene TRBJ2-1, with TRBD2 identical over 14 bases. This CDR3 is built from 17 residues. CDR1 SGHNT and CDR2 YYREEE come from the germline V gene (reference sequence). J was trimmed by 8 bases and V by 6 bases; bases with no gene match: 13. The CDR3, as DNA: TGTGCCAGCACCGAACAACCCGGGACTAGCGGGAGCTATGAGCAGTTCTTC. Translation gives CASTEQPGTSGSYEQFF. Together with reference TRBV5-4 and TRBJ2-1, the CDR3 gives the full variable domain: ETGVTQSPTHLIKTRGQQVTLRCSSQSGHNTVSWYQQALGQGPQFIFQYYREEENGRGNFPPRFSGLQFPNYSSELNVNALELDDSALYLCASTEQPGTSGSYEQFFGPGTRLTVL.

This clonotype was seen a handful of times. This chain links TRBV12-3 or TRBV12-4 with TRBJ2-5; 8 bases match TRBD1. The V gene end was trimmed by 5 bases and the J gene end by 14 bases; junction bases not matched to a gene: 7. The CDR3 has 11 residues. The DNA of the CDR3 is TGTGCCAGCAGTAGACAGGGGATACATTACTTC. It translates to CASSRQGIHYF.

This clonotype was observed a handful of times. The J gene is TRBJ1-1, the V gene TRBV10-3; D unclear. CDR1 is ENHRY, CDR2 SYGVKD, per germline. The V gene lost 3 bases and the J gene lost 0 bases, with 5 bases spanning the gap. This CDR3 contains 13 residues. This CDR3 is CAISDRLNTEAFF. CDR3 nucleotide sequence: TGTGCCATCAGTGACAGGCTGAACACTGAAGCTTTCTTT.

The table lists this clonotype with a few counts. This chain joins TRBV7-9 and TRBJ2-5, with 7 bases matching TRBD1. CDR3 length equals 15 residues. Losses at the gene ends were 2 bases for V and 2 bases for J; bases not matched to a gene: 5. Per germline, CDR1 SEHNR and CDR2 FQNEAQ (reference sequence). CDR3 residues: CASSLTHRGQETQYF. CDR3 in DNA: TGTGCCAGCAGCTTAACGCACAGGGGACAAGAGACCCAGTACTTC.

This clonotype was counted many times. The genes are TRBV28 and TRBJ2-1; 10 bases fit TRBD2. V lost 5 bases to trimming and J lost 10 bases; unmatched junction nucleotides: 11. This CDR3 region has 15 residues. The germline CDR1 and CDR2 sequences are MDHEN and SYDVKM. CDR3 in amino acids: CASSRPSGRSPEQFF. The CDR3 DNA is TGTGCCAGCAGTCGCCCTAGCGGGAGAAGCCCCGAGCAGTTCTTC.

This chain joins TRBV28 and TRBJ2-7, with 7 bases fitting TRBD1. V gave up 3 bases and J gave up 7 bases; unmatched junction bases: 9. Germline V gene sequence: CDR1 MDHEN, CDR2 SYDVKM. The CDR3 contains 14 residues. CDR3 in amino acids: CASSFIQGNREQYF. CDR3 coding DNA: TGTGCCAGCAGTTTTATACAGGGGAACAGAGAGCAGTACTTC.

In this sample, this clonotype turned up many times. V gene TRBV5-5 combines with J gene TRBJ2-7; 9 nucleotides line up with TRBD2. The CDR3 is made up of 16 amino acids. V gave up 5 bases and J gave up 0 bases; unmatched junction bases: 9. CDR1 and CDR2 (germline): SGHKS, YYEKEE (reference sequence). The CDR3 reads CASSRVGGLASYEQYF. Written as DNA, the CDR3 is TGTGCCAGCAGTCGGGTGGGGGGACTAGCCTCCTACGAGCAGTACTTC.

This clonotype has at least ten counts. This chain connects TRBV6-1 to TRBJ2-3, with 12 bases identical to TRBD2. Losses at the gene ends were 5 bases for V and 2 bases for J; bases not matched to a gene: 5. Germline lookup yields CDR1 MNHNS and CDR2 SASEGT. The CDR3 runs to 16 residues. CDR3 nucleotide sequence: TGTGCCAGCAGTCCGACTAGCGGGAGTATCACAGATACGCAGTATTTT. This gives the protein CASSPTSGSITDTQYF.

In this sample, this clonotype turned up once. This may be a read error, as it is one base from a much larger clone. The DNA for the CDR3 is TGTGCCAGCAGCCAGCTCCTAGCGGGAGGGTATTACGAGCAGTACTTC. Amino acids: CASSQLLAGGYYEQYF. The rearrangement joins TRBV7-2 to TRBJ2-7; 12 bases agree with TRBD2. The CDR3 has 16 residues. From germline, CDR1 is SGHTA and CDR2 FQGNSA. Trimming removed 5 bases from V and 4 bases from J; junction bases left unmatched: 9.

In this sample, this clonotype turned up many times. The chain has TRBV12-3 or TRBV12-4 and TRBJ1-3; no definite D call. Between the trimmed V and J ends, which lost 7 bases and 0 bases, there was a span of 10 bases. This CDR3 has 14 residues. CDR3 in DNA: TGTGCCAGCACCCTCAGGAGCTCTGGAAACACCATATATTTT. Protein sequence: CASTLRSSGNTIYF.

This clonotype was observed at least ten times. The J gene is TRBJ2-5, the V gene TRBV6-2 or TRBV6-3; 8 bases are shared with TRBD2. The J segment lost 5 bases and the V segment lost 6 bases, leaving 20 bases of the junction unmatched. Germline-derived CDR1 and CDR2 are MNHEY and SVGEGT. The CDR3 contains 18 residues. The CDR3 loop is CASRRKGYPGRARETQYF. The CDR3 region has the DNA TGTGCCAGCAGACGTAAGGGGTATCCCGGGAGGGCGAGGGAGACCCAGTACTTC.

V gene TRBV3-1 combines with J gene TRBJ2-2; D remains unclear. Germline CDR1 is LGHDT and CDR2 is YNNKEL (reference sequence). V was pared by 1 base and J by 0 bases, with 9 bases between. This CDR3 comprises 16 residues. CDR3 bases: TGTGCCAGCAGCCAAGTGACGGGCGCGAACACCGGGGAGCTGTTTTTT. Translation: CASSQVTGANTGELFF. Filled out from reference TRBV3-1 and TRBJ2-2, the complete variable domain reads DTAVSQTPKYLVTQMGNDKSIKCEQNLGHDTMYWYKQDSKKFLKIMFSYNNKELIINETVPNRFSPKSPDKAHLNLHINSLELGDSAVYFCASSQVTGANTGELFFGEGSRLTVL.

This clonotype came up many times. CDR3 amino acids: CASSPSGQGRNEQFF. In DNA, the CDR3 is TGTGCCAGCAGCCCATCCGGACAGGGCAGGAATGAGCAGTTCTTC. The chain joins TRBV11-2 to TRBJ2-1; 8 bases fit TRBD1. The V gene's germline CDR1 is SGHAT and CDR2 FQNNGV. This CDR3 is 15 amino acids long. The ends lost 5 bases at V and 7 bases at J; junction bases unmatched: 10.

This clonotype was seen many times. The chain is built from TRBV20-1 and TRBJ2-7; D could derive from TRBD1 or TRBD2 (5 bases each). Trimming took off 1 base at V and 7 bases at J, with 17 bases between the two ends. CDR1 is DFQATT, CDR2 SNEGSKA, per germline (reference sequence). The CDR3 is 14 residues long. Here the CDR3 DNA reads TGCAGTGCTAGAGGTCGTGGATGGGGGAGAGAGCAGTACTTC. The encoded protein is CSARGRGWGREQYF.

In regard to this clonotype: This may arise from a read error, as a much more abundant clone is one base away. This chain connects TRBV29-1 to TRBJ2-5; 10 bases fit TRBD2. The CDR3 totals 13 residues. Germline V gene sequence: CDR1 SQVTM, CDR2 ANQGSEA. CDR3 sequence reads: CSVASGRDETQHF. In DNA, the CDR3 is TGCAGCGTCGCAAGCGGGAGGGACGAGACCCAGCACTTC.